The sequence of this TCR beta chain was determined in a study of CD8+ T cells in alopecia areata. Overall study: Those patients who were treated received oral tofacitinib, which was given at 5 to 10 mg twice daily for moderate-to-severe alopecia areata. Study findings and constraints: Among the cells sequenced in scalp samples are also the resident alphabeta T cells of normal skin. Relative to mice, TCR sharing across patients was less clear, a difference possibly HLA-related.

Reverse transcription of extracted RNA yielded cDNA, which provided the sequencing template. This table comes from immunoSEQ multiplex PCR, and its TCRdb copy is limited to in-frame clones, with some not included. Of fewer than 250,000 clones listed, about 60% are singletons. This clone was detected only a few times. Its cognate antigen is unknown. Treatment noted: oral pan-JAK inhibitor, 5-10 mg twice daily. The germline V gene has CDR1 LGHNA and CDR2 YSLEER. This CDR3 is built from 14 residues. With 4 bases removed from V and 5 bases from J, the gap between germline ends came to 11 bases. This receptor was taken from a human donor with alopecia areata. This specimen consisted of CD4+ T cells sorted from blood, obtained at week 4, from a patient treated with tofacitinib. The chain has TRBV4-3 and TRBJ1-4; possible D gene TRBD1, 5 bases. The CDR3 DNA is TGCGCCAGCAGCCGAGACAGTGGGAATGAAAAACTGTTTTTT. Translating gives CASSRDSGNEKLFF.